The present T cell receptor beta chain was sequenced within a study of T cell repertoires in cytomegalovirus infection. Study-level information: Well-studied HLA-B-restricted CMV epitopes were used in the study alongside recently identified HLA-C-restricted ones. TCR beta signatures that were public indicated CMV infection and matching HLA type. Study-wide points: What dominated the ex vivo response were HLA-C-restricted CMV-specific TCR beta clonotypes. There were carriers of CMV plus the relevant HLA, and cumulative public TCR beta family frequency identified them.

Each CDR3 protein gets one entry after TCRdb re-called the reads with MiXCR. This sample carries approximately 1,000,000 distinct CDR3 sequences, around 29% of them seen once, and the ten largest clones take over 13%. Germline V gives CDR1 SGHKS, CDR2 YYEKEE (reference sequence). The CDR3 extends over 15 amino acids. V dropped 4 bases and J dropped 0 bases, with 11 bases sitting between them. Of note for this clonotype: The antigen remains unidentified.

This sequence joins TRBV5-5 and TRBJ2-1, with D possibly being TRBD2 (5 bases). This TCR came from a human donor in good health (CMV status not recorded). Some clones in this sample may be carry-over from other donors' samples. The material was cultured CD8+ T cells from PBMCs, obtained from culture after CMV antigen stimulation. The CDR3: CASSSMGSSYNEQFF. The CDR3 nucleotides read TGTGCCAGCAGCAGTATGGGGAGCTCCTACAATGAGCAGTTCTTC.